The following is a TCR beta chain sequence with its context. This CDR3 contains 13 residues. Trimming removed 3 bases at V and 2 bases at J, with 8 bases between. CDR1 and CDR2 from the germline V gene are LNHDA and SQIVND (reference sequence). The sample is drawn from a study of technical replicates of blood from a few donors. The method was immunoSEQ multiplex PCR; TCRdb's version includes in-frame clones alone and lacks a portion of them. The profile shows 91,000 or so clones, 95% of them singletons. The receptor was isolated from a human donor in good health. The genes are TRBV19 and TRBJ2-7; D remains ambiguous. The sample was T cells isolated from PBMCs. CDR3 residues: CASSIPGPYEQYF. The CDR3 DNA sequence: TGTGCCAGTAGTATCCCAGGCCCCTACGAGCAGTACTTC.